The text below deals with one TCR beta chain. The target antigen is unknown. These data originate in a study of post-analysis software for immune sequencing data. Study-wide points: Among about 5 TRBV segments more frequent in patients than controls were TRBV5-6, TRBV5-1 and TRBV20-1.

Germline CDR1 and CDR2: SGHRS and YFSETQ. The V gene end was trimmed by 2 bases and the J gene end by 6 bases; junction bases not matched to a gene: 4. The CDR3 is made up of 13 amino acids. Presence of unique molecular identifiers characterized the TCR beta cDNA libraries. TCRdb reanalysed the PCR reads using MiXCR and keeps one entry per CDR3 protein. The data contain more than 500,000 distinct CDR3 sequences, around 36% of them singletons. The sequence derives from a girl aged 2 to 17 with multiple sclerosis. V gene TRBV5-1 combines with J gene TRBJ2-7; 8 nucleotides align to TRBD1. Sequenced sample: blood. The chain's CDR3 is CASSFQGASEQYF. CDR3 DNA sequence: TGCGCCAGCAGCTTTCAGGGGGCGAGCGAGCAGTACTTC.